The clone carrying this T cell receptor beta chain appeared a single time. CDR1 LNHDA and CDR2 SQIVND come from the germline V gene (reference sequence). The germline V and J ends were trimmed by 0 bases and 3 bases, with 12 bases remaining between them. This CDR3 region has 16 residues. PCR was performed using 60 Vbeta and 13 Jbeta primers. Sequencing used immunoSEQ multiplex PCR; TCRdb keeps in-frame clones, though not all of them. Among more than 150,000 clones listed, 70% to 80% were seen once. This entry comes from a study of cytomegalovirus exposure and HLA in healthy donors. Study at large: The Caucasian-associated ancestry cluster held roughly 81% of 300 to 450 genotyped donors.

This chain links TRBV19 with TRBJ2-1; D remains ambiguous. This receptor was identified in a man aged 18-30 years in good health and CMV-seronegative. The sample comprised PBMCs. CDR3 sequence (DNA): TGTGCCAGTAGTATAGATGAACGGCGGCTCTACAATGAGCAGTTCTTC. This encodes CASSIDERRLYNEQFF.